These 25 T cell receptor beta chains were all obtained from the same sample, sequenced in a study of blood T cells in healthy people across ages. A second about 6 to 12 cycle PCR used barcoded and J-beta primers. TCRdb reanalysed the 5' RACE reads using MiXCR and keeps one entry per CDR3 protein. The sample lists approximately 730,000 distinct CDR3 sequences, 43% occurring once. Sequenced sample: blood. Receptor source: a woman aged 60-70 years in good health.

In this sample, this clonotype turned up once. A junction end diverges from the germline sequence, so it may reflect a read error. The gene calls are TRBV7-2 and TRBJ1-2; D is unresolved. Germline lookup yields CDR1 SGHTA and CDR2 FQGNSA. The CDR3 totals 16 residues. CDR3 sequence: CANSLVASGGFYGYTF. For the CDR3, the DNA is TGTGCCAACAGCTTAGTGGCCAGTGGAGGATTCTATGGCTACACCTTC.

This clonotype was seen just once. This chain links TRBV29-1 with TRBJ1-2; tentatively, D is TRBD1 (5 bases). The CDR3 runs to 13 residues. CDR1 and CDR2 (germline): SQVTM, ANQGSEA. Trimming shortened V by 4 bases and J by 7 bases, and 16 bases separated the two germline ends. The CDR3 loop is CSVAGTASGGYTF. In nucleotides, the CDR3 is TGCAGCGTTGCCGGGACCGCGTCAGGTGGCTACACCTTC.

This clonotype was seen a few times. The V gene is TRBV6-5, the J gene TRBJ1-2; 9 bases map to TRBD1. Germline CDR1 and CDR2: MNHEY and SVGAGI. The CDR3 has 14 amino acids. V shed 6 bases, J shed 5 bases, and the junction held 7 bases outside the gene matches. The CDR3 here is CASSKGQGRYGYTF. Here the CDR3 DNA reads TGTGCCAGCAGCAAAGGACAGGGGCGGTATGGCTACACCTTC.

This clonotype showed up just once. The chain joins TRBV4-1 to TRBJ1-5; D gene unclear. The V end was cut by 3 bases, the J end by 6 bases, with 12 bases between. The germline V gene has CDR1 MGHRA and CDR2 YSYEKL. This CDR3 is built from 14 residues. As DNA, the CDR3 is TGCGCCAGCAGCCAGGGTCCCGGCAGTCAGCCCCAGCATTTT. Amino acid sequence: CASSQGPGSQPQHF.

V and J are TRBV14 and TRBJ2-7; the D is unclear. V was trimmed by 6 bases and J by 2 bases, leaving 14 bases between them. CDR1 SGHDN and CDR2 FVKESK come from the germline V gene. This CDR3 spans 14 amino acids. The CDR3 sequence is CASSQISTTYEQYF. The CDR3 DNA is TGTGCCAGCAGTCAGATTTCAACCACCTACGAGCAGTACTTC.

This clonotype was seen a handful of times. The rearrangement links TRBV7-3 to TRBJ2-1; 12 bases align to TRBD2. V was pared by 5 bases and J by 9 bases, with 11 bases of the junction left unmatched. There are 16 residues in the CDR3. Germline CDR1 is SGHTA and CDR2 is FQGTGA. This chain's CDR3 is CASSTGGLAGTREQFF. CDR3 bases: TGTGCCAGCAGCACCGGAGGACTAGCGGGAACGCGTGAGCAGTTCTTC.

A word on this clonotype: A much larger clone is a single base away; this may be a read error. This chain joins TRBV21-1 and TRBJ2-7; no check of the table's D call, TRBD1, against the DNA was made. TRBV21-1 is tagged as a pseudogene. This CDR3 contains 17 residues. CDR3 amino acids: CASSKVPRPFKGREQYF. The DNA for the CDR3 is TGTGCCAGCAGCAAAGTTCCCCGGCCTTTCAAGGGGCGCGAGCAGTACTTC.

The V gene is TRBV5-1, the J gene TRBJ2-1, with no clear D. V shed 2 bases and J shed 2 bases, with 14 bases lying between them. CDR1 and CDR2 from the germline V gene are SGHRS and YFSETQ. The CDR3 is made up of 16 amino acids. CDR3 sequence (DNA): TGCGCCAGCAGCTTCGATGCGGCAGACACCTACAATGAGCAGTTCTTC. This gives the protein CASSFDAADTYNEQFF.

This clonotype was detected only once. The V and J genes are TRBV4-2 and TRBJ2-1; perhaps TRBD2 as D (6 bases). V lost 1 base to trimming and J lost 7 bases, with 14 bases between them. The germline CDR1 and CDR2 sequences are LGHNA and YNFKEQ. CDR3 length equals 15 residues. The CDR3 DNA is TGTGCCAGCAGCCAAGGGACTACTTTACAGAATGAGCAGTTCTTC. This sequence encodes CASSQGTTLQNEQFF.

J is TRBJ1-6 and V is TRBV3-1; D ambiguous. The CDR3 contains 15 residues. The germline V and J ends were trimmed by 8 bases and 6 bases, with 17 bases remaining between them. CDR1 is LGHDT, CDR2 YNNKEL, per germline (reference sequence). In nucleotides, the CDR3 is TGTGCCAGCCGGGAAGGCAGTTACCTTAATTCACCCCTCCACTTT. The encoded protein is CASREGSYLNSPLHF.

This clonotype was seen a handful of times. The chain links TRBV5-1 to TRBJ2-5; 12 bases line up with TRBD2. CDR3 length: 16 residues. V was clipped by 4 bases and J by 4 bases; unmatched bases: 8. Germline-derived CDR1 and CDR2 are SGHRS and YFSETQ. Here the CDR3 reads CASSRSSGGARETQYF. The CDR3, as DNA: TGCGCCAGCAGCCGATCTAGCGGGGGGGCCAGAGAGACCCAGTACTTC.

J is TRBJ2-5 and V is TRBV20-1, with D maybe TRBD1 (5 bases). The ends were cut back, 7 bases at V and 2 bases at J, with 17 bases in the middle. Germline assignment: CDR1 DFQATT and CDR2 SNEGSKA (reference sequence). The CDR3 is 14 residues long. CDR3 in amino acids: CSVENTGSQETQYF. CDR3 nucleotide sequence: TGCAGTGTGGAGAATACAGGCTCGCAAGAGACCCAGTACTTC.

This chain links TRBV20-1 with TRBJ2-7, with D tentatively TRBD2 (6 bases). CDR3 length equals 14 residues. V was cut by 6 bases and J by 2 bases, with 17 bases left in between. CDR1 is DFQATT, CDR2 SNEGSKA, per germline (reference sequence). CDR3 DNA: TGCAGTGCCCTAAGAGGGACTGGAACCTACGAGCAGTACTTC. Translating it yields CSALRGTGTYEQYF.

The chain joins TRBV5-8 to TRBJ1-2; TRBD1 is a possible D gene (6 bases). From germline, CDR1 is SGHTS and CDR2 YDEGEE. The CDR3 loop spans 13 amino acids. V was pared by 5 bases and J by 8 bases, with 16 bases between. This chain's CDR3 is CASRLTGSRGYTF. For the CDR3, the DNA is TGTGCCAGCAGACTCACAGGGTCGAGAGGCTACACCTTC.

With respect to this clonotype: This may come from a read error, since a much larger clone is one base off. This chain joins TRBV3-1 and TRBJ2-7, with D tentatively TRBD2 (6 bases). This CDR3 is 14 amino acids long. Germline CDR1 LGHDT, CDR2 YNNKEL (reference sequence). V lost 4 bases and J lost 4, with 14 bases in between. CDR3 in amino acids: CASSRNGSQYEQYF. CDR3 in DNA: TGTGCCAGCAGCCGGAACGGGAGTCAATACGAGCAGTACTTC.

This chain links TRBV20-1 with TRBJ2-3, with D possibly being TRBD1 (5 bases). V gave up 0 bases and J gave up 4 bases, with 11 bases separating them. The germline V gene encodes CDR1 DFQATT and CDR2 SNEGSKA (reference sequence). The CDR3 totals 14 residues. The CDR3 loop reads CSARDRTSADTQYF. CDR3 in DNA: TGCAGTGCTAGAGATAGGACATCGGCAGATACGCAGTATTTT.

CDR3 DNA sequence: TGTGCCAGCAGAACGAGGTCCGGGACAGGGAAACGGGACGAGCAGTACTTC. As protein: CASRTRSGTGKRDEQYF. The chain joins TRBV27 to TRBJ2-7; 9 nucleotides align to TRBD1. J lost 5 bases, V lost 6 bases, and 17 bases had no gene match. Germline-derived CDR1 and CDR2 are MNHEY and SMNVEV (reference sequence). This CDR3 region has 17 residues.

The table lists this clonotype with a count of one. This chain uses TRBV29-1 with TRBJ1-2; no clear D. V was cut by 7 bases and J by 0 bases, with 12 bases left in between. In germline, CDR1 is SQVTM, CDR2 ANQGSEA. The CDR3 consists of 13 residues. This CDR3 is CSGMTGTNYGYTF. CDR3 nucleotides: TGCAGCGGAATGACCGGGACTAACTATGGCTACACCTTC.

This clonotype has more than one count but fewer than ten. This sequence joins TRBV5-1 and TRBJ2-3, with D possibly TRBD2 on 6 matching bases. Germline CDR1 and CDR2: SGHRS and YFSETQ. The CDR3 runs 14 residues. V was trimmed by 4 bases and J by 6 bases, leaving 15 bases between them. The CDR3 is CASSISYLADTQYF. CDR3 DNA sequence: TGCGCCAGCAGCATAAGTTATCTAGCGGATACGCAGTATTTT.

V gene TRBV10-3 combines with J gene TRBJ2-1; D unclear. Germline assignment: CDR1 ENHRY and CDR2 SYGVKD. CDR3 length equals 14 residues. V gave up 4 bases and J gave up 5 bases, with 12 bases separating them. CDR3 in DNA: TGTGCCATCAGTGGCGCTAATTTCAACAATGAGCAGTTCTTC. It specifies CAISGANFNNEQFF.

This clonotype was seen ten or more times. The V gene is TRBV18, the J gene TRBJ2-1; possible D gene TRBD2, 5 bases. CDR1 and CDR2 from the germline V gene are KGHSH and LQKENI. Trimming cost V 3 bases and J 5 bases, with 11 bases left between them. The CDR3 runs to 14 residues. The CDR3 DNA sequence: TGTGCCAGCTCACCCACGAGGGAAAACAATGAGCAGTTCTTC. Amino acids: CASSPTRENNEQFF.

The rearrangement uses TRBV5-1 and TRBJ2-7, with D hard to call. V lost 3 bases and J 7 bases, leaving 14 bases between the germline ends. The CDR3 has 13 amino acids. Germline V gene lookup returns CDR1 SGHRS and CDR2 YFSETQ. The CDR3 nucleotides are TGCGCCAGCAGCTCGAGACCCACAGATGAGCAGTACTTC. This codes for CASSSRPTDEQYF.

The chain couples TRBV16 to TRBJ2-3, with TRBD1 as a possible D gene (6 bases). The CDR3 loop spans 15 amino acids. Trimming left V 0 bases short and J 3 bases short, with 10 bases between. The germline CDR1 and CDR2 sequences are KGHSY and FQNENV. The chain's CDR3 is CASSQSRQGTDTQYF. The CDR3 DNA reads as TGTGCCAGCAGCCAATCGAGGCAGGGGACAGATACGCAGTATTTT.

This sequence joins TRBV20-1 and TRBJ2-6; TRBD1 agrees at 8 bases. V shed 1 base, J shed 0 bases, and the junction held 11 bases outside the gene matches. Germline V gives CDR1 DFQATT, CDR2 SNEGSKA (reference sequence). This CDR3 has 19 amino acids. The DNA of the CDR3 is TGCAGTGCTAGAGTTTTGCGGGACAGGAGCAACTCTGGGGCCAACGTCCTGACTTTC. Its protein product is CSARVLRDRSNSGANVLTF.

The rearrangement links TRBV5-1 to TRBJ1-1, with D perhaps matching TRBD1 (5 bases). This CDR3 is built from 14 residues. The germline V gene has CDR1 SGHRS and CDR2 YFSETQ. V was pared by 1 base and J by 6 bases, with 13 bases between. The CDR3 loop is CASSLTGGFPEAFF. DNA of the CDR3: TGCGCCAGCAGCTTGACCGGGGGGTTCCCTGAAGCTTTCTTT.